This T cell receptor beta chain emerged from a study of CD8 T cells in ankylosing spondylitis. This CDR3 spans 16 amino acids. The germline CDR1 and CDR2 sequences are SEHNR and FQNEAQ (reference sequence). Trimming stripped 0 bases from V and 8 bases from J, with 17 bases between. TCRdb reprocessed the 5' RACE reads with MiXCR, giving one entry per CDR3 protein. The table has 400,000 or so distinct CDR3 sequences, roughly 26% seen once; the top ten hold 0.85% to 1%. General observations from the study: Seemingly distinctive of ankylosing spondylitis blood was a TCR beta motif formed by eight highly homologous variants. Disease-linked clones were found to be CD8+ and relatively rare in peripheral blood. Both synovial fluid and blood in reactive arthritis had previously been reported to carry some motif variants.

Remarks on this clonotype: Its antigen is as yet unknown.

The chain is built from TRBV7-9 and TRBJ2-1; either TRBD1 or TRBD2 may fit D (5 bases each). The receptor was derived from a male donor with ankylosing spondylitis. Specimen: blood, either unsorted or a sorted T cell fraction (not recorded which). The CDR3 DNA is TGTGCCAGCAGCTTAGCAGGGCGGCAGAGAGGGGATGAGCAGTTCTTC. It encodes CASSLAGRQRGDEQFF. Full variable domain (missing parts from reference TRBV7-9 and TRBJ2-1): DTGVSQNPRHKITKRGQNVTFRCDPISEHNRLYWYRQTLGQGPEFLTYFQNEAQLEKSRLLSDRFSAERPKGSFSTLEIQRTEQGDSAMYLCASSLAGRQRGDEQFFGPGTRLTVL.